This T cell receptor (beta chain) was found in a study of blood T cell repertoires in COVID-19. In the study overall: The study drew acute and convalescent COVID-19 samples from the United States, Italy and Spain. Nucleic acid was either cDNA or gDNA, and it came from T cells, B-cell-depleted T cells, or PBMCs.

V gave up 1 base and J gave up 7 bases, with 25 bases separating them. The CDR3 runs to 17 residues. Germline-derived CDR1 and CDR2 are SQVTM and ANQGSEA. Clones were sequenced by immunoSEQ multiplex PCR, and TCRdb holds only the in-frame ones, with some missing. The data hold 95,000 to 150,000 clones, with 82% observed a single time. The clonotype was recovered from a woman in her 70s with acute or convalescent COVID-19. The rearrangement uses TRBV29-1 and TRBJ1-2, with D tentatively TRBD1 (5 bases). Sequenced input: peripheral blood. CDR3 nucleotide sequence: TGCAGCGTTGAAGTTCCTTGGGGACTCTATTCCCCTTCTGGCTACACCTTC. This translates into CSVEVPWGLYSPSGYTF.